This T cell receptor (beta chain) was documented in a study of cytomegalovirus exposure and HLA in healthy donors. Study-level information: Later analysis reported that the 120 or so validation repertoires shared the platform of the 650 to 700 first-cohort repertoires.

Study-level results: Altogether, 164 TCR beta chains were recorded as cytomegalovirus-associated.

Generated by immunoSEQ multiplex PCR, the TCRdb table keeps only in-frame clones and is missing some. Among about 330,000 clones, roughly 90% were seen once, and the ten largest hold 0.65% to 0.85%. This clone was seen a single time. Its target is unknown. CDR3 size: 13 residues. The V gene's germline CDR1 is SQVTM and CDR2 ANQGSEA. The J segment lost 7 bases and the V segment lost 5 bases, leaving 5 bases of the junction unmatched. Sequenced sample: PBMCs. The origin of this receptor is a young woman in good health and CMV-seronegative. The chain uses TRBV29-1 and TRBJ1-4, with 9 bases matching TRBD1. CDR3 DNA sequence: TGCAGCGTTAGCCGACAGGGGGGTGAAAAACTGTTTTTT. Translated, it gives CSVSRQGGEKLFF.